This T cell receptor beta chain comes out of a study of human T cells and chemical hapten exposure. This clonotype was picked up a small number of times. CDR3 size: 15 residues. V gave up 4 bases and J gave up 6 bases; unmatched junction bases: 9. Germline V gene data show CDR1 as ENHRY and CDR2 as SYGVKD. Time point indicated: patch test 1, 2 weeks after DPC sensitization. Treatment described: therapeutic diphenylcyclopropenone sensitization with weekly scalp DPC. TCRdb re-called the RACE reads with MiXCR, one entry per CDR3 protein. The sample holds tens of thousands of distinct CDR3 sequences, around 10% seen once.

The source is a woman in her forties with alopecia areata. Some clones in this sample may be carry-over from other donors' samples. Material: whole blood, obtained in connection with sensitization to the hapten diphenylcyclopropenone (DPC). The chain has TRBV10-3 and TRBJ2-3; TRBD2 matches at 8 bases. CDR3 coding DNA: TGTGCCATCAGTGGATACGGGGGGGCCGGTGATACGCAGTATTTT. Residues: CAISGYGGAGDTQYF.